Below are 23 T cell receptor beta chains sequenced from a single sample in a study of T cells in Graves' hyperthyroidism and ophthalmopathy. The CDR3 regions of TCR beta were amplified from RNA transcripts. HTBI primers were used for first-round RT-PCR of the TCR CDR3. MiXCR, run by TCRdb on the multiplex PCR reads, gives a single entry per CDR3 protein. Of 300,000 to 400,000 distinct CDR3 sequences in the sample, roughly 15% were seen once. Sequencing input: blood. These receptors came from a woman in her thirties with Graves' ophthalmopathy.

This clonotype showed up many times. The V call is TRBV5-6, the J call TRBJ1-2; D call uncertain. Germline assignment: CDR1 SGHDT and CDR2 YYEEEE. There are 14 residues in the CDR3. The germline V and J ends were trimmed by 0 bases and 5 bases, with 11 bases remaining between them. The CDR3 here is CASSLGTTTYGYTF. The CDR3 DNA reads as TGTGCCAGCAGCTTGGGGACGACGACATATGGCTACACCTTC.

This chain connects TRBV20-1 to TRBJ1-4; D is unresolved. CDR1 and CDR2 (germline): DFQATT, SNEGSKA (reference sequence). The CDR3 contains 16 residues. V lost 0 bases, J lost 0 bases, and 11 bases lay in between. The CDR3 reads CSARDLAKATNEKLFF. CDR3 in DNA: TGCAGTGCTAGAGATTTGGCGAAAGCAACTAATGAAAAACTGTTTTTT.

The chain is built from TRBV11-1 and TRBJ2-5; D perhaps matches TRBD2 (6 bases). Germline CDR1 reads SGHAT; CDR2 reads FQDESV (reference sequence). V shed 4 bases and J shed 5 bases, with 14 bases lying between them. CDR3 length equals 14 residues. The CDR3 nucleotides are TGTGCCAGCAGCTCCGGTTGGGGGGTGGAGACCCAGTACTTC. This sequence encodes CASSSGWGVETQYF.

In its sample, this clonotype was seen many times. The chain has TRBV18 and TRBJ2-7; 8 bases are shared with TRBD1. Germline CDR1 reads KGHSH; CDR2 reads LQKENI. The CDR3 sequence is 16 residues long. Trimming at V came to 0 bases and at J to 4 bases, leaving 8 bases not matched to a gene. CDR3 sequence (DNA): TGTGCCAGCTCACCACCGGGGGGACAGGCTCGTTACGAGCAGTACTTC. Translating gives CASSPPGGQARYEQYF.

This clonotype was seen many times. The chain carries TRBV18 and TRBJ1-5; D is undetermined. Trimming removed 2 bases at V and 7 bases at J, with 9 bases between. The CDR3 is 13 residues long. Germline CDR1 reads KGHSH; CDR2 reads LQKENI. The CDR3 here is CASSPDYRQPQHF. CDR3 nucleotides: TGTGCCAGCTCACCAGATTACCGCCAGCCCCAGCATTTT.

This clonotype is medium-sized by share. The V and J genes are TRBV18 and TRBJ2-5, with a possible D match to TRBD1 (6 bases). CDR1 is KGHSH and CDR2 is LQKENI in the germline V gene. The CDR3 totals 16 residues. Deletions cut 2 bases from V and 1 base from J, with 14 bases between. This CDR3 is CASSPTRTAPQETQYF. The CDR3 DNA reads TGTGCCAGCTCACCAACCAGGACAGCGCCCCAAGAGACCCAGTACTTC.

Many counts were recorded for this clonotype. This chain joins TRBV6-4 and TRBJ1-2; D possibly corresponds to TRBD1 (5 bases). Deletions cut 7 bases from V and 6 bases from J, with 15 bases between. The germline CDR1 and CDR2 sequences are MRHNA and SNTAGT. This CDR3 is 13 amino acids long. Written as DNA, the CDR3 is TGTGCCAGCAACGGACACTCAATTAATGGCTACACCTTC. Amino acid sequence: CASNGHSINGYTF.

Ten or more counts support this clonotype. This chain links TRBV20-1 with TRBJ1-1, with D tentatively TRBD1 (6 bases). The V and J ends lost 5 bases and 0 bases respectively, with 10 bases between them. Germline-derived CDR1 and CDR2 are DFQATT and SNEGSKA (reference sequence). The CDR3 sequence is 13 residues long. This chain's CDR3 is CSALGGMNTEAFF. The CDR3 region has the DNA TGCAGTGCTTTAGGGGGGATGAACACTGAAGCTTTCTTT.

J is TRBJ2-2 and V is TRBV27; 10 bases agree with TRBD2. In germline, CDR1 is MNHEY, CDR2 SMNVEV (reference sequence). V was clipped by 0 bases and J by 3 bases; unmatched bases: 7. This CDR3 has 18 amino acids. The CDR3 region has the DNA TGTGCCAGCAGTTTATCGACACGGACTAGCGGATACACCGGGGAGCTGTTTTTT. This translates into CASSLSTRTSGYTGELFF.

This clonotype was observed many times. The V and J genes are TRBV20-1 and TRBJ1-2; TRBD1 is a possible D gene (6 bases). Germline-derived CDR1 and CDR2 are DFQATT and SNEGSKA (reference sequence). CDR3 length equals 12 residues. V was clipped by 4 bases and J by 2 bases, with 8 bases between them. The chain's CDR3 is CSATGANYGYTF. CDR3 bases: TGCAGTGCTACAGGGGCAAACTATGGCTACACCTTC.

This clonotype was recorded at least ten times. J is TRBJ2-3 and V is TRBV29-1; 11 bases agree with TRBD2. There are 19 residues in the CDR3. Germline V lookup: CDR1 SQVTM, CDR2 ANQGSEA. The V and J ends lost 7 bases and 4 bases, in that order; junction bases with no gene match: 22. This CDR3 is CSAFGASGGTGINADTQYF. Here the CDR3 DNA reads TGCAGCGCTTTCGGGGCTAGCGGGGGGACTGGAATAAATGCAGATACGCAGTATTTT.

This clonotype was seen at least ten times. V is TRBV5-5 and J is TRBJ1-5, with a possible D match to TRBD1 (6 bases). Germline loops: CDR1 SGHKS, CDR2 YYEKEE (reference sequence). Deletions cut 3 bases from V and 2 bases from J, with 9 bases between. The CDR3 spans 14 residues. The CDR3 is CASSWRQGNQPQHF. Written as DNA, the CDR3 is TGTGCCAGCAGCTGGAGACAGGGCAATCAGCCCCAGCATTTT.

At least ten counts were recorded for this clonotype. The CDR3 loop reads CASSSRGRTDTQYF. CDR3 nucleotides: TGTGCCAGCAGTTCCAGAGGCCGCACAGATACGCAGTATTTT. The chain carries TRBV6-1 and TRBJ2-3, with no clear D. In germline, CDR1 is MNHNS, CDR2 SASEGT. The CDR3 runs 14 residues. V shed 5 bases and J shed 1 base, with 10 bases lying between them.

At least ten counts were recorded for this clonotype. V is TRBV12-3 or TRBV12-4 and J is TRBJ2-3, with 14 bases lining up with TRBD2. V dropped 7 bases and J dropped 6; count of bases not matched to a gene: 9. This CDR3 is built from 16 residues. The CDR3 DNA is TGTGCCAGCACCGATGGACTAGCGGGGGGCATCGATACGCAGTATTTT. Translation: CASTDGLAGGIDTQYF.

This clonotype has at least ten counts. The chain couples TRBV7-3 to TRBJ2-2; the match to TRBD2 covers 11 bases. The V gene's germline CDR1 is SGHTA and CDR2 FQGTGA. The CDR3 runs 21 residues. Trimming at V came to 3 bases and at J to 0 bases, leaving 15 bases not matched to a gene. DNA of the CDR3: TGTGCCAGCAGCTTCCTCCCGGGACTAGCGGCGGGGGATACGAACACCGGGGAGCTGTTTTTT. It yields the protein CASSFLPGLAAGDTNTGELFF.

Worth noting for this clonotype: Given a much more abundant clone one base away, this may be a read error. This chain connects TRBV5-6 to TRBJ1-1, with a weak D call TRBD1 (6 bases). The germline V gene has CDR1 SGHDT and CDR2 YYEEEE. This CDR3 has 14 amino acids. CDR3 residues: CASSRTWGATGAFF. The CDR3 DNA sequence: TGTGCCAGCAGCCGAACGTGGGGGGCCACTGGAGCTTTCTTT.

This clonotype was counted at least ten times. V usage is TRBV20-1 and J usage is TRBJ2-3, with TRBD2 matching 11 bases. J was trimmed by 4 bases and V by 2 bases; bases with no gene match: 8. CDR3 length: 16 residues. Germline values: CDR1 DFQATT, CDR2 SNEGSKA (reference sequence). CDR3 loop: CSARRIAGGFPDTQYF. As DNA, the CDR3 is TGCAGTGCTAGACGTATAGCGGGGGGGTTCCCAGATACGCAGTATTTT.

This clonotype was seen more than once but under ten times. V is TRBV6-2 or TRBV6-3 and J is TRBJ2-7; 8 nucleotides align to TRBD1. This CDR3 is built from 15 residues. Germline CDR1 and CDR2: MNHEY and SVGEGT. J was trimmed by 4 bases and V by 6 bases; bases with no gene match: 11. DNA for the CDR3: TGTGCCAGCAGCCCCCGGGGCAGGGGGCGGTACGAGCAGTACTTC. Its protein product is CASSPRGRGRYEQYF.

This clonotype was recorded at least ten times. The chain has TRBV27 and TRBJ1-1; tentatively, D is TRBD1 (5 bases). Germline V gene data show CDR1 as MNHEY and CDR2 as SMNVEV (reference sequence). This CDR3 region has 15 residues. Trimming cost V 3 bases and J 1 base, with 12 bases left between them. CDR3 sequence: CASSFIGVGNTEAFF. Written as DNA, the CDR3 is TGTGCCAGCAGTTTCATAGGGGTGGGGAACACTGAAGCTTTCTTT.

This clonotype has ten or more counts. This chain links TRBV7-9 with TRBJ2-3; D is possibly TRBD1 (7 bases). The V gene's germline CDR1 is SEHNR and CDR2 FQNEAQ (reference sequence). The CDR3 runs 16 residues. V was clipped by 1 base and J by 4 bases, with 15 bases between them. The CDR3 DNA follows: TGTGCCAGCAGCTTAGGTCGGGCAGGGGGGCCAGATACGCAGTATTTT. Translating it yields CASSLGRAGGPDTQYF. Full variable domain (missing parts from reference TRBV7-9 and TRBJ2-3): DTGVSQNPRHKITKRGQNVTFRCDPISEHNRLYWYRQTLGQGPEFLTYFQNEAQLEKSRLLSDRFSAERPKGSFSTLEIQRTEQGDSAMYLCASSLGRAGGPDTQYFGPGTRLTVL.

The table lists this clonotype with a few counts. The J gene is TRBJ2-1, the V gene TRBV7-3, with TRBD2 matching 7 bases. The germline V gene has CDR1 SGHTA and CDR2 FQGTGA. The CDR3 has 18 residues. V shed 0 bases, J shed 8 bases, and the junction held 16 bases outside the gene matches. The CDR3 loop is CASSLTGGGGWAGDEQFF. The CDR3 DNA is TGTGCCAGCAGCTTAACGGGGGGGGGGGGTTGGGCAGGCGATGAGCAGTTCTTC.

This clonotype was observed many times. The J gene is TRBJ2-5, the V gene TRBV12-3 or TRBV12-4, with unresolved D. V lost 4 bases, J lost 2 bases, and 11 bases lay in between. CDR3 length: 14 amino acids. In DNA form, the CDR3 reads TGTGCCAGCAGTTATGGGCTAGGACAAGAGACCCAGTACTTC. It codes for CASSYGLGQETQYF.

This clonotype was observed many times. V and J are TRBV7-2 and TRBJ2-3; D remains ambiguous. CDR3 size: 12 residues. CDR1 and CDR2 (germline): SGHTA, FQGNSA. The V end lost 5 bases, the J end lost 2 bases, and 5 bases lay between the germline ends. The CDR3 loop reads CASSTYTDTQYF. The CDR3 region has the DNA TGTGCCAGCAGCACCTACACAGATACGCAGTATTTT.